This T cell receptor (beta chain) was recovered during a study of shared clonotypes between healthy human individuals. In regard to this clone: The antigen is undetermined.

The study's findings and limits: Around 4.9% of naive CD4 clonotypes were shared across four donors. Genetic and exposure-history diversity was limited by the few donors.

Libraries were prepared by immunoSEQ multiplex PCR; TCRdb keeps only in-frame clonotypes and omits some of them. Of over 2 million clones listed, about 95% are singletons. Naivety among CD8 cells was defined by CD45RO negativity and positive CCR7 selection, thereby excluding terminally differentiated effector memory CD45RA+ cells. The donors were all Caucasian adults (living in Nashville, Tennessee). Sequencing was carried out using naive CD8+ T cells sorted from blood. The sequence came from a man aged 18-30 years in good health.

The CDR3 loop reads CASSDSQGNGNSPLHF. The CDR3 DNA sequence: TGTGCCAGCAGTGATTCACAGGGAAACGGGAATTCACCCCTCCACTTT. V is TRBV6-4 and J is TRBJ1-6, with D possibly being TRBD1 (6 bases). The V end was cut by 3 bases, the J end by 7 bases, with 16 bases between. Germline-derived CDR1 and CDR2 are MRHNA and SNTAGT. This CDR3 comprises 16 residues.